These 32 T cell receptor beta chains were all obtained from the same sample, sequenced in a study of T cell responses to AZD1222 COVID-19 vaccine (dated by TCRdb to about 2021). The time point label of this sample denotes: baseline before first vaccination. Library generation was performed with the immunoSEQ multiplex PCR assay. The table comes from immuneACCESS by way of TCRdb, which keeps in-frame sequences with V and J called. Part of the clones is missing from these tables; in studies checked, under half for an unresolved V gene and the rest for unknown reasons. The sample table holds about 130,000 clones, of which over 75% were seen once. The ten largest clones add up to 4.5% to 6% of the sample. Sequences were derived from peripheral blood, sampled on day 0 of AZD1222 vaccination. These receptors were collected from an adult in good health.

The rearrangement uses TRBV6-6 and TRBJ2-1; tentative D call: TRBD2 (6 bases). V lost 4 bases, J lost 5 bases, and 12 bases lay in between. Germline CDR1 MNHNY, CDR2 SVGAGI (reference sequence). The CDR3 consists of 14 residues. The chain's CDR3 is CASSSGTVHNEQFF. CDR3 DNA sequence: TGTGCCAGCAGTTCCGGGACTGTGCACAATGAGCAGTTCTTC.

This chain links TRBV27 with TRBJ1-1; D is possibly TRBD1 (5 bases). Germline CDR1 reads MNHEY; CDR2 reads SMNVEV (reference sequence). The CDR3 has 14 residues. Trimming removed 5 bases from V and 3 bases from J, with 13 bases in between. The CDR3 loop is CASSGALRDTEAFF. The CDR3 bases are TGTGCCAGCAGTGGGGCTTTGAGGGACACTGAAGCTTTCTTT.

This clone was counted once. The genes are TRBV2 and TRBJ2-1; unclear D gene. CDR3 length: 11 residues. Germline CDR1 and CDR2: SNHLY and FYNNEI. V dropped 8 bases and J dropped 6 bases, with 8 bases sitting between them. This chain's CDR3 is CASVDFNEQFF. The CDR3 coding sequence is TGTGCCAGCGTGGATTTCAATGAGCAGTTCTTC.

The chain joins TRBV29-1 to TRBJ2-3; possible D gene TRBD2, 7 bases. Trimming shortened V by 8 bases and J by 5 bases, and 17 bases separated the two germline ends. There are 13 residues in the CDR3. Per germline, CDR1 SQVTM and CDR2 ANQGSEA. This chain's CDR3 is CSPEGGHEDTQYF. CDR3 nucleotide sequence: TGCAGCCCAGAGGGGGGGCACGAAGATACGCAGTATTTT.

The chain carries TRBV11-2 and TRBJ1-5; 8 positions match TRBD1. The CDR3 totals 15 residues. Germline V CDR1 and CDR2: SGHAT, FQNNGV. Trimming removed 7 bases from V and 2 bases from J; junction bases left unmatched: 7. CDR3 protein: CASTPETGGNQPQHF. CDR3 DNA sequence: TGTGCCAGCACCCCGGAGACAGGGGGCAATCAGCCCCAGCATTTT.

The V call is TRBV11-1, the J call TRBJ2-3; D remains ambiguous. V lost 1 base to trimming and J lost 5 bases, with 7 bases between them. CDR3 size: 13 residues. The germline V gene encodes CDR1 SGHAT and CDR2 FQDESV (reference sequence). The CDR3 nucleotides are TGTGCCAGCAGCTTAGTAGTGAAAGATACGCAGTATTTT. This translates into CASSLVVKDTQYF.

The rearrangement links TRBV6-2 or TRBV6-3 to TRBJ2-3; D not certain. Germline CDR1 and CDR2: MNHEY and SVGEGT. V lost 6 bases to trimming and J lost 10 bases, with 14 bases between them. This CDR3 contains 12 residues. The CDR3, as DNA: TGTGCCAGCAGCCCTCGGGTAGCCCCGCAGTATTTT. Protein: CASSPRVAPQYF.

The chain joins TRBV2 to TRBJ2-7; 10 nucleotides agree with TRBD2. The germline V gene encodes CDR1 SNHLY and CDR2 FYNNEI. The CDR3 runs to 16 residues. V trimming: 6 bases; J trimming: 3 bases; junction bases outside the gene matches: 11. CDR3 in DNA: TGTGCCAGCAGCGACCCGCCTAGCGGGGGTTACTACGAGCAGTACTTC. Translating gives CASSDPPSGGYYEQYF.

The chain joins TRBV5-6 to TRBJ2-5; D assignment may be TRBD1 or TRBD2 (5 bases each). Germline values: CDR1 SGHDT, CDR2 YYEEEE. CDR3 size: 16 residues. V was clipped by 4 bases and J by 3 bases, with 19 bases between them. CDR3 residues: CASSRLGSRGEETQYF. In DNA form, the CDR3 reads TGTGCCAGCAGCCGTCTGGGGTCCAGAGGGGAAGAGACCCAGTACTTC.

The V gene is TRBV4-3, the J gene TRBJ1-2; 9 positions match TRBD1. Trimming removed 4 bases from V and 6 bases from J; junction bases left unmatched: 9. The CDR3 is 15 amino acids. The V gene's germline CDR1 is LGHNA and CDR2 YSLEER. The CDR3, as DNA: TGCGCCAGCAGCCGCACAGGGGGCAGAGGGGATGGCTACACCTTC. It yields the protein CASSRTGGRGDGYTF.

The chain is built from TRBV5-5 and TRBJ2-1, with a weak D call TRBD1 (6 bases). V was clipped by 1 base and J by 1 base, with 12 bases between them. This CDR3 has 16 residues. Germline V gives CDR1 SGHKS, CDR2 YYEKEE (reference sequence). The CDR3 nucleotides read TGTGCCAGCAGCTTGAGACAGGTTCCTTCCTACAATGAGCAGTTCTTC. It codes for CASSLRQVPSYNEQFF.

The V call is TRBV7-2, the J call TRBJ1-2; maybe TRBD1 (5 bases). The CDR3 totals 15 residues. Trimming shortened V by 4 bases and J by 1 base, and 13 bases separated the two germline ends. The germline V gene encodes CDR1 SGHTA and CDR2 FQGNSA. In DNA form, the CDR3 reads TGTGCCAGCAGCTCCCGACAGATAAATAACTATGGCTACACCTTC. Its translation is CASSSRQINNYGYTF.

V is TRBV28 and J is TRBJ2-7, with D possibly being TRBD2 (6 bases). The V gene's germline CDR1 is MDHEN and CDR2 SYDVKM. The V and J ends lost 7 bases and 2 bases respectively, with 6 bases between them. CDR3 size: 11 residues. The CDR3 region has the DNA TGTGCCAGCACTAGCGCCTACGAGCAGTACTTC. Encoded protein: CASTSAYEQYF. Looking up the rest from reference TRBV28 and TRBJ2-7 gives the full variable domain: DVKVTQSSRYLVKRTGEKVFLECVQDMDHENMFWYRQDPGLGLRLIYFSYDVKMKEKGDIPEGYSVSREKKERFSLILESASTNQTSMYLCASTSAYEQYFGPGTRLTVT.

The chain combines TRBV4-1 with TRBJ2-1, with a tentative D call TRBD2 (6 bases). Trimming took off 3 bases at V and 3 bases at J, with 15 bases between the two ends. The CDR3 is 16 residues long. Per germline, CDR1 MGHRA and CDR2 YSYEKL. This CDR3 is CASSQAGTSVYNEQFF. The DNA of the CDR3 is TGCGCCAGCAGCCAGGCCGGGACTTCGGTCTACAATGAGCAGTTCTTC.

The V call is TRBV7-9, the J call TRBJ1-1; a weak D match, TRBD1 (6 bases). CDR1 and CDR2 from the germline V gene are SEHNR and FQNEAQ (reference sequence). The CDR3 runs 15 residues. Trimming took 2 bases from V and 5 from J, leaving 15 bases between them. DNA of the CDR3: TGTGCCAGCAGCTTATCCGCAGGGGCAGGGACTGAAGCTTTCTTT. Protein product: CASSLSAGAGTEAFF.

The rearrangement links TRBV4-1 to TRBJ2-5; 11 bases line up with TRBD2. V gave up 0 bases and J gave up 7 bases; unmatched junction bases: 13. Germline-derived CDR1 and CDR2 are MGHRA and YSYEKL. This CDR3 has 18 amino acids. The CDR3 loop is CASSQEVLAGGPRGTQYF. The CDR3 DNA sequence: TGCGCCAGCAGCCAAGAGGTCCTAGCGGGAGGACCCCGTGGGACCCAGTACTTC.

The chain uses TRBV11-2 and TRBJ2-7; weak D call: TRBD2 (5 bases). V lost 5 bases to trimming and J lost 3 bases, with 14 bases between them. CDR3 size: 14 residues. Per the germline V gene, CDR1 is SGHAT and CDR2 is FQNNGV. CDR3 residues: CASSRERVGYEQYF. The CDR3 DNA follows: TGTGCCAGCAGCCGCGAGAGGGTCGGCTACGAGCAGTACTTC.

This clone was seen a handful of times. The chain joins TRBV6-5 to TRBJ2-7, with unresolved D. V lost 5 bases, J lost 4 bases, and 12 bases lay in between. The CDR3 is 13 amino acids. The germline CDR1 and CDR2 sequences are MNHEY and SVGAGI. The DNA for the CDR3 is TGTGCCAGCAGTAGGTCCCTCGAGTACGAGCAGTACTTC. This sequence encodes CASSRSLEYEQYF.

The V call is TRBV5-6, the J call TRBJ1-3; D unclear. With 0 bases removed from V and 4 bases from J, the gap between germline ends came to 5 bases. This CDR3 contains 13 residues. From germline, CDR1 is SGHDT and CDR2 YYEEEE. Here the CDR3 DNA reads TGTGCCAGCAGCTTGGTAGGGGGAAACACCATATATTTT. It encodes CASSLVGGNTIYF.

This clone was observed a handful of times. This sequence joins TRBV18 and TRBJ2-3; tentative D call: TRBD2 (6 bases). Germline CDR1 is KGHSH and CDR2 is LQKENI. The CDR3 sequence is 15 residues long. Trimming stripped 5 bases from V and 6 bases from J, with 18 bases between. CDR3 coding DNA: TGTGCCAGCTCAGTATCCCAGCGTGGGGGGGATACGCAGTATTTT. It translates to CASSVSQRGGDTQYF.

This sequence joins TRBV7-9 and TRBJ2-5; 7 bases line up with TRBD1. V shed 7 bases and J 3 bases; nucleotides not matched to a gene: 8. The CDR3 is made up of 14 amino acids. Germline V gene lookup returns CDR1 SEHNR and CDR2 FQNEAQ (reference sequence). CDR3 DNA sequence: TGTGCCAGCAACGCCGGAACAGGGGAAGAGACCCAGTACTTC. Encoded protein: CASNAGTGEETQYF.

The gene calls are TRBV5-1 and TRBJ1-2, with D hard to call. The germline V gene has CDR1 SGHRS and CDR2 YFSETQ. The CDR3 sequence is 13 residues long. The ends were cut back, 5 bases at V and 0 bases at J, with 8 bases in the middle. CDR3 sequence reads: CASSGVPNYGYTF. The CDR3 nucleotides are TGCGCCAGCAGTGGGGTTCCTAACTATGGCTACACCTTC.

The chain recombines TRBV5-5 with TRBJ1-4; weak D call: TRBD1 (6 bases). Trimming pared 4 bases from V and 0 bases from J, leaving 16 bases between. Germline loops: CDR1 SGHKS, CDR2 YYEKEE (reference sequence). The CDR3 length is 17 residues. The CDR3 region is CASSIPGTSSTNEKLFF. CDR3 nucleotides: TGTGCCAGCAGCATCCCCGGGACATCCTCAACTAATGAAAAACTGTTTTTT.

Comment on this clone: Within the sample, other DNA sequences also encode this same CDR3. The rearrangement links TRBV19 to TRBJ1-5; possible D gene TRBD1, 5 bases. V was trimmed by 3 bases and J by 3 bases, leaving 12 bases between them. There are 15 residues in the CDR3. The germline CDR1 and CDR2 sequences are LNHDA and SQIVND (reference sequence). The CDR3 here is CASSIGGRVNQPQHF. CDR3 bases: TGTGCCAGTAGTATTGGAGGCAGGGTCAATCAGCCCCAGCATTTT.

The chain combines TRBV5-1 with TRBJ1-6; 7 nucleotides line up with TRBD1. The germline V gene encodes CDR1 SGHRS and CDR2 YFSETQ. The CDR3 is 16 residues long. Unmatched junction bases numbered 6, after V lost 4 bases and J lost 2 bases. The CDR3: CASSPRGTAYNSPLHF. CDR3 coding DNA: TGCGCCAGCAGCCCACGCGGGACAGCCTATAATTCACCCCTCCACTTT. The whole variable domain, filled in from reference TRBV5-1 and TRBJ1-6, reads KAGVTQTPRYLIKTRGQQVTLSCSPISGHRSVSWYQQTPGQGLQFLFEYFSETQRNKGNFPGRFSGRQFSNSRSEMNVSTLELGDSALYLCASSPRGTAYNSPLHFGNGTRLTVT.

The rearrangement joins TRBV5-1 to TRBJ1-2; TRBD1 is a possible D gene (5 bases). The CDR3 covers 15 residues. Per germline, CDR1 SGHRS and CDR2 YFSETQ. V dropped 0 bases and J dropped 4 bases, with 13 bases sitting between them. The CDR3 sequence is CASSLAGTSPYGYTF. In DNA, the CDR3 is TGCGCCAGCAGCTTGGCCGGGACCAGCCCCTATGGCTACACCTTC. The entire variable domain, with the rest obtained from reference TRBV5-1 and TRBJ1-2, is as follows: KAGVTQTPRYLIKTRGQQVTLSCSPISGHRSVSWYQQTPGQGLQFLFEYFSETQRNKGNFPGRFSGRQFSNSRSEMNVSTLELGDSALYLCASSLAGTSPYGYTFGSGTRLTVV.

The chain carries TRBV5-1 and TRBJ1-5, with D tentatively TRBD1 (5 bases). Germline V gene sequence: CDR1 SGHRS, CDR2 YFSETQ. The CDR3 loop spans 14 amino acids. V dropped 3 bases and J dropped 2 bases, with 9 bases sitting between them. CDR3 in DNA: TGCGCCAGCAGCTCCATGGGGGGCAATCAGCCCCAGCATTTT. It specifies CASSSMGGNQPQHF.

The chain joins TRBV30 to TRBJ2-4, with TRBD1 identical over 8 bases. The CDR3 contains 14 residues. In germline, CDR1 is GTSNPN, CDR2 SVGIG (reference sequence). V lost 2 bases to trimming and J lost 8 bases; unmatched junction nucleotides: 8. The CDR3 here is CAWSLQGARDIQYF. The CDR3 coding sequence is TGTGCCTGGAGTCTGCAGGGGGCGCGAGACATTCAGTACTTC.

The J gene is TRBJ2-3, the V gene TRBV3-1 (or the pseudogene TRBV3-2); the match to TRBD2 covers 8 bases. The length of the CDR3 is 16 residues. Germline V gene lookup returns CDR1 LGHDT and CDR2 YNNKEL (reference sequence). V lost 4 bases, J lost 6 bases, and 12 bases stayed unmatched. DNA for the CDR3: TGTGCCAGCAGCCTCCAATCCCGGGGGGGCTCGGATACGCAGTATTTT. Its translation is CASSLQSRGGSDTQYF.

The J gene is TRBJ1-2, the V gene TRBV28, with D uncertain. The germline gives CDR1 MDHEN, CDR2 SYDVKM. Trimming stripped 7 bases from V and 6 bases from J, with 12 bases between. CDR3 size: 12 residues. The CDR3 nucleotides read TGTGCCAGCACCTCGCCGGCCCATGGCTACACCTTC. Amino acid sequence: CASTSPAHGYTF.

The rearrangement joins TRBV10-1 to TRBJ2-7; tentatively, D is TRBD2 (6 bases). This CDR3 has 15 residues. V was clipped by 4 bases and J by 3 bases, with 16 bases between them. Germline V gene sequence: CDR1 WNHNN, CDR2 SYGVQD (reference sequence). CDR3 residues: CASSGERWGVYEQYF. The DNA of the CDR3 is TGCGCCAGCAGTGGGGAGAGGTGGGGGGTCTACGAGCAGTACTTC.

V usage is TRBV10-3 and J usage is TRBJ2-3; maybe TRBD2 (5 bases). Germline CDR1 is ENHRY and CDR2 is SYGVKD. V was cut by 7 bases and J by 6 bases, with 14 bases left in between. This CDR3 is built from 13 residues. The CDR3 region is CAITPGFPDTQYF. The CDR3, as DNA: TGTGCCATCACCCCGGGGTTCCCCGATACGCAGTATTTT.